This T cell receptor (beta chain) appears in the sequencing data of a study of blood T cell repertoires in COVID-19 (dated by TCRdb to 2020 to 2022). Background on the whole study: For ImmuneRACE Cohort 3, a participant was defined as recovered based on two consecutive negative NP/OP PCR tests, clearance by a healthcare professional, or resolution of symptoms. The repertoires were released in a freely available public database meant as a resource for research on the immune response to SARS-CoV-2. The samples were drawn from the first 160 participants of the ongoing ImmuneRACE study and from 1,200 or so subjects provided by 6 global collaborators. Samples covering the acute and convalescent phases of COVID-19 were provided by collaborators in the United States, Italy and Spain. The material from the prospective study consisted of cDNA or gDNA derived from T cells, B-cell-depleted T cells, or PBMCs. The dataset comprised deeply sampled blood TCRbeta repertoires from subjects exposed to, actively infected with, or recovered from COVID-19. HLA class I and class II types, where available, came from metadata supplied by the sample provider rather than from assay-based typing. A de-identified subject ID, COVID-19 status, age in years and sex were almost always included in the sample metadata.

Participants in the prospective study were enrolled through a virtual design, were aged 18 to 89 years, and lived in some 24 United States geographic areas. To assign participants to cohorts, the prospective study relied on clinical history that participants themselves reported in a screening survey and a study questionnaire. In the prospective study, mobile phlebotomists collected whole blood, serum and a nasopharyngeal or oropharyngeal swab from each participant. Prospective study participants could optionally give additional blood draws and questionnaires over a roughly 2-month period. Blood samples from the prospective study were shipped frozen or at room temperature prior to DNA extraction. Here is what the overall study found, with its caveats: How much clinical and demographic metadata was included differed by source and by participant, and the metadata was provided uncurated.

Of note for this clone: No cognate antigen has been identified for it. Base qualities are not at hand, and no much larger clone is one base apart.

TCRbeta CDR3 regions were amplified from genomic DNA using the immunoSEQ Assay, a bias-controlled multiplex PCR. The original methods were these. The number of nucleated cells in each sample was estimated by amplification of reference gene primers within the assay. To quantify the absolute abundance of each unique TCRbeta CDR3 rearrangement, sequence reads were collapsed and filtered. For each sample, productive Simpson clonality was calculated as the square root of Simpson's diversity index across productive rearrangements. TCRdb took this table from immuneACCESS and kept in-frame rearrangements with V and J called. Such tables lack part of the clones; where checked against another copy, unresolved V genes explain under half of the gap, and the rest is unexplained. V, J and clone size were drawn from that table, and D and trimming were deduced from the DNA. The sample data list around 190,000 clones, and about 88% of these were observed just once. Clones ranked in the top ten supply approximately 23% of the sample.

The sequencing input was PBMCs or T cells enriched from blood (not recorded which). This TCR derives from a woman aged 35 to 49 in a cohort exposed to, infected with or recovered from COVID-19 (not recorded which).

The base sequence is TGTGCCAGCAGTTTGGTCAGTCGACAAGAGACCCAGTACTTC. Its product reads: CASSLVSRQETQYF. This sequence uses TRBV27 and TRBJ2-5; the D gene is not confidently resolved. Based on the germline V gene (reference sequence), the CDR1 and CDR2 sequences are MNHEY and SMNVEV. The junction carries 10 bases between V and J, which are trimmed by 3 bases and 2 bases respectively. The CDR3 sequence holds 14 residues, the cysteine and phenylalanine included. Here the CDR3 DNA is all that survives: 42 bases in frame from base 1.